Listed here is a single T cell receptor beta chain. This sample is drawn from a study of technical replicates of blood from a handful of donors. The CDR3 is 15 residues long. Trimming at V came to 1 base and at J to 3 bases, leaving 1 base not matched to a gene. Germline lookup yields CDR1 LNHNV and CDR2 YYDKDF (reference sequence). Sequencing was performed with immunoSEQ multiplex PCR; in TCRdb, only in-frame clones are kept and a portion is missing. The profile shows about 69,000 clones, around nine tenths of them singletons. The chain links TRBV15 to TRBJ2-1; 9 positions match TRBD2. The source is a human donor in good health. Some clones in this sample may be carry-over from other donors' samples. The source material was PBMCs. CDR3 residues: CATSRASGNYNEQFF. In nucleotides, the CDR3 is TGTGCCACCAGCAGAGCTAGCGGGAACTACAATGAGCAGTTCTTC. The full variable domain, completed using reference TRBV15 and TRBJ2-1, is DAMVIQNPRYQVTQFGKPVTLSCSQTLNHNVMYWYQQKSSQAPKLLFHYYDKDFNNEADTPDNFQSRRPNTSFCFLDIRSPGLGDTAMYLCATSRASGNYNEQFFGPGTRLTVL.